The clone carrying this TCR beta chain came up many times. Its target is not known. This specimen belongs to a study of blood T cells in healthy people across ages. Findings and limits, study-wide: Per million T cells, the diversity of TCR beta decreased roughly linearly as age advanced. More naive CD4+ cells and higher diversity were found in long-lived than in aged donors. It was found that TCR beta diversity correlated strongly with the percentage of naive T cells.

Trimming took 3 bases from V and 4 from J; bases not matched to a gene: 5. Germline CDR1 is SGHTS and CDR2 is YDEGEE. The CDR3 length is 15 residues. With a J-beta primer mix and a sample-barcoded 5' primer, a second PCR ran roughly 7 to 11 cycles. TCRdb re-called the 5' RACE reads through MiXCR, storing one row per CDR3 protein. The profile covers about a million distinct CDR3 sequences, with more than 30% appearing a single time and roughly 13% taken by the ten largest. Healthy Caucasian individuals from Russia aged roughly 6 to 90 served as donors. The TCR comes from a man aged 18 to 29 in good health. This chain joins TRBV5-8 and TRBJ2-5; 11 bases fit TRBD1. Sequencing used blood. CDR3: CASSSRTGGLETQYF. The CDR3 region has the DNA TGTGCCAGCAGCTCACGGACAGGGGGCTTAGAGACCCAGTACTTC.